This entry concerns a single T cell receptor (beta chain). The CDR3 runs 18 residues. Germline V lookup: CDR1 LGHNA, CDR2 YSLEER. This specimen comes from a study of CXCR3-negative and CXCR3-positive naive CD8 T cells. UMI-labeled 5' RACE TRB cDNA libraries were prepared from the cells. For each CDR3 protein, TCRdb gives one entry from its re-call of the 5' RACE reads, without DNA. Recorded for this sample: about 40,000 distinct CDR3 sequences. Sequencing input: memory CD8+ T cells from blood. The chain couples TRBV4-3 to TRBJ1-1. The TCR originated in a human donor in good health. Some clones in this sample may be carry-over from other donors' samples. The CDR3 loop reads CASSQTIGGIAVNTEAFF.